In this sample, the clone carrying this T cell receptor beta chain turned up a few times. Germline V gene sequence: CDR1 MNHNS, CDR2 SASEGT. J lost 5 bases, V lost 6 bases, and 14 bases had no gene match. This CDR3 comprises 16 residues. These data originate in a study of patients and donors after allogeneic stem cell transplantation. TCRdb reanalysed the RT-PCR reads using MiXCR and keeps one entry per CDR3 protein. Among some 880,000 distinct CDR3 sequences, over 15% were seen once, and the ten largest hold 5% to 6.5%. The sequenced material came from blood, either unsorted or a sorted T cell fraction (not recorded which). The chain carries TRBV6-1 and TRBJ1-2, with TRBD1 matching 8 bases. The TCR comes from a human donor who was either an allogeneic HSCT recipient or a stem cell or donor lymphocyte infusion donor (not recorded which). It is not recorded whose cells these are; they may come from a transplant donor. The CDR3 sequence: CASRTSLGQGPYGYTF. DNA of the CDR3: TGTGCCAGCAGGACCTCCCTTGGACAGGGACCATATGGCTACACCTTC.